These T cell receptor beta chains were read from a single sample in a study of T-cell reconstitution after alpha-beta-depleted transplantation in children. TCRdb re-called the PCR reads with MiXCR, one entry per CDR3 protein. The sample records some 3,100 distinct CDR3 sequences, about 10% being singletons. The starting material was PBMCs, mostly from graft donor cells, obtained 360 days after TCRalphabeta/CD19-depleted stem cell transplant. These receptors all stem from a patient younger than 10 who had a stem cell transplant for inherited bone marrow failure, so the T cells may come from the graft donor. The CDR3 runs from the conserved cysteine through the conserved F or W. A D gene is named only where the DNA matches it firmly. Clone size, where shown, is once, few, many, or a class for clones that have expanded.

CASSQGIKETQYF,TGTGCCAGCAGCCAAGGTATCAAAGAGACCCAGTACTTC,TRBJ2-5,medium-sized,.,TRBV14
CASSLTLSPLNEQFF,TGTGCCAGCAGCCTCACCTTATCCCCACTCAATGAGCAGTTCTTC,TRBJ2-1,.,.,TRBV7-9
CASRPFRTGGMNTEAFF,TGTGCCAGCAGACCCTTCAGGACAGGGGGCATGAACACTGAAGCTTTCTTT,TRBJ1-1,many,TRBD1,TRBV3-1
CSAGRSGLKNIQYF,TGCAGTGCGGGGAGGAGCGGACTCAAAAACATTCAGTACTTC,TRBJ2-4,many,.,TRBV20-1
CASSDWGSGANVLTF,TGTGCCAGCAGTGATTGGGGTTCTGGGGCCAACGTCCTGACTTTC,TRBJ2-6,.,.,TRBV2
CASSQGLAHQETQYF,TGTGCCAGCAGCCAAGGACTAGCGCACCAAGAGACCCAGTACTTC,TRBJ2-5,many,TRBD2,TRBV5-8
CASSVGLANTGELFF,TGTGCCAGCAGCGTAGGACTAGCGAACACCGGGGAGCTGTTTTTT,TRBJ2-2,many,.,TRBV9
CASSPDSFNLQETQYF,TGTGCCAGCAGCCCAGACAGCTTCAACCTCCAAGAGACCCAGTACTTC,TRBJ2-5,many,.,TRBV13
CASSFGAVSYNEQFF,TGTGCCAGCAGCTTCGGGGCGGTCTCCTACAATGAGCAGTTCTTC,TRBJ2-1,many,.,TRBV6-2/TRBV6-3
CSVEQRGGNEQYF,TGCAGCGTTGAGCAGCGCGGGGGGAACGAGCAGTACTTC,TRBJ2-7,many,TRBD2,TRBV29-1
CASSLGAGSYEQYF,TGTGCCAGCAGCTTGGGGGCCGGATCCTACGAGCAGTACTTC,TRBJ2-7,many,.,TRBV11-3
CASSLVSPGANVLTF,TGTGCCAGCAGCTTAGTTTCACCTGGGGCCAACGTCCTGACTTTC,TRBJ2-6,.,.,TRBV7-9
CASSLAGVAETQYF,TGCGCCAGCAGCTTGGCAGGAGTGGCAGAGACCCAGTACTTC,TRBJ2-5,medium-sized,.,TRBV5-1
CASSLSAGLSGGTDTQYF,TGTGCCAGCAGTTTATCGGCGGGACTCAGCGGGGGCACAGATACGCAGTATTTT,TRBJ2-3,many,TRBD2,TRBV12-3/TRBV12-4
CASTRTSGSEDTQYF,TGTGCCAGCACCAGGACTAGCGGGAGTGAGGATACGCAGTATTTT,TRBJ2-3,many,TRBD2,TRBV28
CAISESSGANYGYTF,TGTGCCATCAGTGAGTCGTCCGGAGCTAACTATGGCTACACCTTC,TRBJ1-2,many,.,TRBV10-3
CASSLQGSSYNEQFF,TGTGCCAGCAGTTTACAGGGGAGCTCCTACAATGAGCAGTTCTTC,TRBJ2-1,many,.,TRBV12-3/TRBV12-4
CASSYHRTSGKTDTQYF,TGTGCCAGCAGTTATCACCGGACTAGCGGGAAGACAGATACGCAGTATTTT,TRBJ2-3,many,TRBD2,TRBV6-5
CSAPTNRDGKTQYF,TGCAGTGCCCCAACCAACAGGGATGGAAAGACCCAGTACTTC,TRBJ2-5,many,.,TRBV20-1
CASSFGQGIEAFF,TGTGCCAGCAGCTTTGGACAGGGGATTGAAGCTTTCTTT,TRBJ1-1,many,TRBD1,TRBV6-2/TRBV6-3
CATRGTSGPSSYNEQFF,TGTGCCACCAGAGGGACTAGCGGACCGAGCTCCTACAATGAGCAGTTCTTC,TRBJ2-1,many,TRBD2,TRBV24-1
CATGTNLNNEQFF,TGTGCCACCGGGACTAACTTAAACAATGAGCAGTTCTTC,TRBJ2-1,.,TRBD2,TRBV28
CASSQDGASTDTQYF,TGCGCCAGCAGCCAAGATGGGGCCAGCACAGATACGCAGTATTTT,TRBJ2-3,medium-sized,.,TRBV4-3
CASSLALGTGLNEQFF,TGTGCCAGCAGCTTAGCGCTAGGGACAGGGTTGAATGAGCAGTTCTTC,TRBJ2-1,many,TRBD1,TRBV7-6
CAWSEQTGEAFF,TGTGCCTGGAGTGAGCAAACGGGTGAAGCTTTCTTT,TRBJ1-1,many,.,TRBV30
CASSPRLAGGTNEQFF,TGTGCCAGCAGCCCGCGACTAGCGGGAGGGACTAATGAGCAGTTCTTC,TRBJ2-1,many,TRBD2,TRBV5-4
CASSSLGREETQYF,TGTGCCAGCAGTTCACTCGGCCGAGAAGAGACCCAGTACTTC,TRBJ2-5,.,.,TRBV28
CASTNRDRILSTDTQYF,TGCGCCAGCACTAACCGGGACAGGATACTTAGCACAGATACGCAGTATTTT,TRBJ2-3,.,TRBD1,TRBV5-1
CASSPGVAGDETQYF,TGTGCCAGCAGCCCCGGGGTAGCGGGAGACGAGACCCAGTACTTC,TRBJ2-5,many,TRBD2,TRBV7-9
CASSSIFPYGYTF,TGTGCCAGCAGCTCAATTTTCCCGTACGGCTACACCTTC,TRBJ1-2,many,.,TRBV7-2
CASSLEQGTGYTF,TGTGCCAGCAGCTTAGAACAGGGGACAGGCTACACCTTC,TRBJ1-2,many,TRBD1,TRBV7-2
CASSQGDYPRDTQYF,TGTGCCAGCAGCCAAGGGGACTACCCTCGCGATACGCAGTATTTT,TRBJ2-3,many,TRBD2,TRBV3-1
CASCPMGPWTPYEQYF,TGTGCCAGCTGCCCGATGGGACCTTGGACACCCTACGAGCAGTACTTC,TRBJ2-7,.,.,TRBV3-1
CASSLFLGAEAFF,TGTGCCAGCAGCTTATTCTTGGGGGCTGAAGCTTTCTTT,TRBJ1-1,many,.,TRBV7-9
CASSLIRADTQYF,TGCGCCAGCAGCTTGATTCGGGCAGATACGCAGTATTTT,TRBJ2-3,many,.,TRBV5-1
CASSPGTGQKTQYF,TGTGCCAGCAGTCCAGGGACAGGGCAAAAGACCCAGTACTTC,TRBJ2-5,many,TRBD1,TRBV27
CTCSGRRLREGQRQETQYF,TGTACCTGCAGCGGGCGCAGGCTGCGGGAGGGCCAAAGGCAAGAGACCCAGTACTTC,TRBJ2-5,few,TRBD2,TRBV12-3/TRBV12-4
CASSQDRQGVFGYTF,TGTGCCAGCAGCCAAGATAGGCAGGGGGTGTTTGGCTACACCTTC,TRBJ1-2,many,TRBD1,TRBV4-2
CASSEESGEETQYF,TGTGCCAGCAGTGAAGAATCAGGGGAAGAGACCCAGTACTTC,TRBJ2-5,many,.,TRBV2
CASGLLAGGADTQYF,TGTGCCAGCGGGTTATTAGCGGGAGGAGCAGATACGCAGTATTTT,TRBJ2-3,many,TRBD2,TRBV6-1
CASNRLASSYNEQFF,TGTGCCAGCAATAGGCTAGCGAGTTCTTACAATGAGCAGTTCTTC,TRBJ2-1,many,.,TRBV7-9
CASSSQGGGGNTIYF,TGTGCCAGCAGCTCCCAGGGGGGGGGTGGAAACACCATATATTTT,TRBJ1-3,many,TRBD1,TRBV7-9
CASSPQASGITETQYF,TGTGCCAGCTCACCACAGGCTAGCGGGATTACAGAGACCCAGTACTTC,TRBJ2-5,many,TRBD2,TRBV18
CASSQVTGLNTEVFF,TGCGCCAGCAGCCAAGTGACAGGGTTGAACACTGAAGTTTTCTTT,TRBJ1-1,many,TRBD1,TRBV4-3
CASSFYDRNTGELFF,TGTGCCAGCAGTTTTTATGACCGAAACACCGGGGAGCTGTTTTTT,TRBJ2-2,many,.,TRBV12-3/TRBV12-4
CASTIRPSGRQPQHF,TGTGCCAGCACCATCAGGCCGAGCGGTCGTCAGCCCCAGCATTTT,TRBJ1-5,many,.,TRBV28
CGTFFGASNQPQHF,TGTGGGACCTTTTTCGGGGCCAGCAATCAGCCCCAGCATTTT,TRBJ1-5,few,.,TRBV24-1
CASSSHSGRFADTQYF,TGTGCCAGCAGCTCCCATAGCGGGAGGTTCGCAGATACGCAGTATTTT,TRBJ2-3,many,TRBD2,TRBV9
CASSRGISSTDTQYF,TGCGCCAGCAGCCGCGGGATTTCTAGCACAGATACGCAGTATTTT,TRBJ2-3,many,.,TRBV4-1
CASSLSTGRDTEAFF,TGTGCCAGCAGCTTAAGTACGGGGCGGGACACTGAAGCTTTCTTT,TRBJ1-1,many,.,TRBV7-2